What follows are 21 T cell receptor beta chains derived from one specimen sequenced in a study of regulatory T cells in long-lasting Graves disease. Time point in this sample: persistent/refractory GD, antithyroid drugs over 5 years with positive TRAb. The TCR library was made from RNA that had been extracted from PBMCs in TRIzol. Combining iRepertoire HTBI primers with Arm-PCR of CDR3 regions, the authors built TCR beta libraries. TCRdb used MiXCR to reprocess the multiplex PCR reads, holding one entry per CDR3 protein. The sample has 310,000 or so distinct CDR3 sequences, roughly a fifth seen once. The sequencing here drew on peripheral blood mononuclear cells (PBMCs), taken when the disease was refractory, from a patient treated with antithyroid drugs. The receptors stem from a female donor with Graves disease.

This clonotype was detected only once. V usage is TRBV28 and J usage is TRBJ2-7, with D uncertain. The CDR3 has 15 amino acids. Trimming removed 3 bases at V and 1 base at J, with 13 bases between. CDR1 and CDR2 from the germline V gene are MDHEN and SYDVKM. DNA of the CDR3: TGTGCCAGCAGTTTGGAAAGCCTGGGGTCCTACGAGCAGTACTTC. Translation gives CASSLESLGSYEQYF.

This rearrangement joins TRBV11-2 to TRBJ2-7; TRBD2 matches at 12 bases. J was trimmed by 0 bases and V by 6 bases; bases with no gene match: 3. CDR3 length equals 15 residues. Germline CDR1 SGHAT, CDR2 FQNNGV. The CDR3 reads CASRRTSGDSYEQYF. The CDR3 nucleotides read TGTGCCAGCAGAAGGACTAGCGGGGACTCCTACGAGCAGTACTTC.

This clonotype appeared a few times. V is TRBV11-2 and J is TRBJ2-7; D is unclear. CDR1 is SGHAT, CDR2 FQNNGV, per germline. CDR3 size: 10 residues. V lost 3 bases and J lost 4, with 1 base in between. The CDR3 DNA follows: TGTGCCAGCAGCTTGTACGAGCAGTACTTC. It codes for CASSLYEQYF.

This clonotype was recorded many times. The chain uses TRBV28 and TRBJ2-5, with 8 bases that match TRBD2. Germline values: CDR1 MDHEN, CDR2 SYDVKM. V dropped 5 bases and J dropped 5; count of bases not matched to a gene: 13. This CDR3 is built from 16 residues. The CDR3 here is CASSPTPSGWYETQYF. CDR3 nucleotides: TGTGCCAGCAGTCCTACTCCTAGCGGGTGGTATGAGACCCAGTACTTC.

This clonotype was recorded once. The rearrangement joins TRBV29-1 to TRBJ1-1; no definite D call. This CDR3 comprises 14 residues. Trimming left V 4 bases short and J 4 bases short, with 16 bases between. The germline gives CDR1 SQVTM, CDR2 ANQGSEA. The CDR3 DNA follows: TGCAGCGTTGGGGGTCCCTCCATGGGCACTGAAGCTTTCTTT. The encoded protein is CSVGGPSMGTEAFF.

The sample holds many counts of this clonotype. DNA of the CDR3: TGTGCCAGCAGCGCTAGGGTCGGACAGCTAGGCACTGAAGCTTTCTTT. Residues: CASSARVGQLGTEAFF. This chain links TRBV7-8 with TRBJ1-1; D is possibly TRBD1 (6 bases). Germline V gene data show CDR1 as SGHVS and CDR2 as FQNEAQ. This CDR3 is built from 16 residues. V dropped 5 bases and J dropped 4 bases, with 20 bases sitting between them.

The DNA for the CDR3 is TGTGCCAGCAGTGAGAACCGAGGGATGAACACTGAAGCTTTCTTT. Its protein is CASSENRGMNTEAFF. The rearrangement uses TRBV4-2 and TRBJ1-1; no reliable D call. Looked up from germline, CDR1 is LGHNA and CDR2 is YNFKEQ. Trimming took 6 bases from V and 0 from J, leaving 14 bases between them. This CDR3 region has 15 residues.

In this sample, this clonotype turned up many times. Here the CDR3 reads CASSWRGATNEKLFF. The CDR3 region has the DNA TGCGCCAGCAGCTGGAGGGGGGCAACTAATGAAAAACTGTTTTTT. V usage is TRBV5-1 and J usage is TRBJ1-4, with D perhaps TRBD1 (6 bases). Trimming cost V 3 bases and J 0 bases, with 9 bases left between them. Germline values: CDR1 SGHRS, CDR2 YFSETQ. There are 15 residues in the CDR3.

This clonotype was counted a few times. The CDR3 DNA sequence: TGCAGCGGTAAGACAGGGAGAGCGGACACTGAAGCTTTCTTT. Its translation is CSGKTGRADTEAFF. The chain employs TRBV29-1 and TRBJ1-1, with TRBD1 identical over 7 bases. Per germline, CDR1 SQVTM and CDR2 ANQGSEA. V lost 7 bases, J lost 3 bases, and 11 bases stayed unmatched. CDR3 size: 14 residues.

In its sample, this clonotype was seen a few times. The CDR3 nucleotides read TGTGCCAGCAGTTTAGCCTATGACAGCCTGGGTGAGCAGTTCTTC. Translated: CASSLAYDSLGEQFF. The gene calls are TRBV27 and TRBJ2-1; tentatively, D is TRBD1 (5 bases). Trimming stripped 2 bases from V and 9 bases from J, with 17 bases between. The CDR3 sequence is 15 residues long. CDR1 MNHEY and CDR2 SMNVEV come from the germline V gene (reference sequence).

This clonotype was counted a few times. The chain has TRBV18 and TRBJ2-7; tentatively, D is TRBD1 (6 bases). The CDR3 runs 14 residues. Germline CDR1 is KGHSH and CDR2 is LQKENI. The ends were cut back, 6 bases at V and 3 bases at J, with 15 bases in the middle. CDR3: CASSFRQGNYEQYF. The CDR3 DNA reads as TGTGCCAGCTCTTTCCGGCAGGGGAACTACGAGCAGTACTTC.

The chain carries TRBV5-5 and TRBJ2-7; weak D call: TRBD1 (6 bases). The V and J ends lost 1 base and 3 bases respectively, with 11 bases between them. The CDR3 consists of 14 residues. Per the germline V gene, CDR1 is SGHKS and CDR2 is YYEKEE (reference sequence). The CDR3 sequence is CASSLRGGVYEQYF. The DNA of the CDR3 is TGTGCCAGCAGCTTGAGAGGGGGTGTCTACGAGCAGTACTTC.

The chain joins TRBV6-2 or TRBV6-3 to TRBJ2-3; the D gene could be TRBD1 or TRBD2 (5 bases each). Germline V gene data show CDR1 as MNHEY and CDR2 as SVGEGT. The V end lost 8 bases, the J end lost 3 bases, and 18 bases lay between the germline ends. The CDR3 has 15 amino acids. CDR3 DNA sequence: TGTGCCAGCCCCGAGGGGCCAGAGGGGACAGATACGCAGTATTTT. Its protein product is CASPEGPEGTDTQYF.

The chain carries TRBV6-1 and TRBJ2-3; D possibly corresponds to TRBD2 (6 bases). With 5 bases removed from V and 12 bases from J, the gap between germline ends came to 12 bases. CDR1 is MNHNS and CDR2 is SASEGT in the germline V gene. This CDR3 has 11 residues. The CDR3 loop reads CASSKTRDQYF. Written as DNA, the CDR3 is TGTGCCAGCAGTAAGACGCGGGACCAGTATTTT.

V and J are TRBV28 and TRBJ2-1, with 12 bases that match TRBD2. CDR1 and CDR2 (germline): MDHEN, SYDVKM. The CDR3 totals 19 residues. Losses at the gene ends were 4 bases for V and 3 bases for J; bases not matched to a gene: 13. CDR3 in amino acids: CASSYSPTSGRLVYNEQFF. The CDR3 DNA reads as TGTGCCAGCAGTTATAGCCCCACTAGCGGGAGGTTGGTCTACAATGAGCAGTTCTTC.

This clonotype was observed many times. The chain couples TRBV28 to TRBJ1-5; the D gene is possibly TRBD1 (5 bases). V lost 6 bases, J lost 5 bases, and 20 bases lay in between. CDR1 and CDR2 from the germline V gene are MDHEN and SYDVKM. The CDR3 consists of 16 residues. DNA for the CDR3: TGTGCCAGCAGCTTTAGGACTGGGGCACTGTATCAGCCCCAGCATTTT. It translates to CASSFRTGALYQPQHF. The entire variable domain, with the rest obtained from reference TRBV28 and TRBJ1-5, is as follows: DVKVTQSSRYLVKRTGEKVFLECVQDMDHENMFWYRQDPGLGLRLIYFSYDVKMKEKGDIPEGYSVSREKKERFSLILESASTNQTSMYLCASSFRTGALYQPQHFGDGTRLSIL.

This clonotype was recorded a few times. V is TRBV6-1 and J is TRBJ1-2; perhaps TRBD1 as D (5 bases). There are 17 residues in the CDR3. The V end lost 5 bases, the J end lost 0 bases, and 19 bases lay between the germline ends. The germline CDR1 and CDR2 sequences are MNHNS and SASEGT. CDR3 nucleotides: TGTGCCAGCAGTCGGGGGGACGGTCAACGGGCTAACTATGGCTACACCTTC. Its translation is CASSRGDGQRANYGYTF.

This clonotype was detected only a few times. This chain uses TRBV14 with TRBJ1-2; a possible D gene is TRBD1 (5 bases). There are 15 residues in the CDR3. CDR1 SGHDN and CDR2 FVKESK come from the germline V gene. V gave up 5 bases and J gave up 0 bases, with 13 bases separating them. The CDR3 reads CASSYGTGANYGYTF. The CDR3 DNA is TGTGCCAGCAGCTACGGGACGGGAGCTAACTATGGCTACACCTTC.

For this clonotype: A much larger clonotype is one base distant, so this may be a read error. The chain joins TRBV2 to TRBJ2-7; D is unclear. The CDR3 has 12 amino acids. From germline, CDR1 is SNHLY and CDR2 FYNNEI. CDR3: CANSTLDYEQYF. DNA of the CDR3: TGTGCCAACAGTACCCTAGATTACGAGCAGTACTTC.

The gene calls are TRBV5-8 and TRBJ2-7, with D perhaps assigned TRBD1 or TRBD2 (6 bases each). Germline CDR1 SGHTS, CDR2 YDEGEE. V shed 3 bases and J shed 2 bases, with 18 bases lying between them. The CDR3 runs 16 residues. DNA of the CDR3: TGTGCCAGCAGCTCGCTTTGGACAGCGGGCACCTACGAGCAGTACTTC. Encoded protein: CASSSLWTAGTYEQYF.

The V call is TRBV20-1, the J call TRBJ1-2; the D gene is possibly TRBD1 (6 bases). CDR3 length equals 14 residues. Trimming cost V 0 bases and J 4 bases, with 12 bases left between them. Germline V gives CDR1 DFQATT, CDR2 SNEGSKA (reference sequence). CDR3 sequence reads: CSARDLGHSYGYTF. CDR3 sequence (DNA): TGCAGTGCTAGAGATCTGGGACACAGCTATGGCTACACCTTC.